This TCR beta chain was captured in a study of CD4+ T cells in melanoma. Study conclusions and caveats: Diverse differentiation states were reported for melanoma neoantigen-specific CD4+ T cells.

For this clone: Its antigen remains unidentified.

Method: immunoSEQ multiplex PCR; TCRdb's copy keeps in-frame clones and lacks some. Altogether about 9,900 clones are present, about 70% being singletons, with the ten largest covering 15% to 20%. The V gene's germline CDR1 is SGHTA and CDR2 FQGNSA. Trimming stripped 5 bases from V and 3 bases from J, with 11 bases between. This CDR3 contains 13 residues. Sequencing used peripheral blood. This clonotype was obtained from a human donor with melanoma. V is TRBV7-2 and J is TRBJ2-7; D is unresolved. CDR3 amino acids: CASSPGSDYEQYF. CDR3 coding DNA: TGTGCCAGCAGCCCCGGTTCGGACTACGAGCAGTACTTC.